These 31 T cell receptor beta chains were all obtained from the same sample, sequenced in a study of Ad26.COV2.S vaccination and SARS-CoV-2 variants. Clones were sequenced by immunoSEQ multiplex PCR, and TCRdb holds only the in-frame ones, with some missing. The data hold roughly 140,000 clones, with approximately 90% observed a single time. The material was peripheral blood, obtained after recovery from COVID-19. The receptors shown here come from a human donor who had recovered from COVID-19.

The chain employs TRBV9 and TRBJ1-1, with D unresolved. CDR1 and CDR2 (germline): SGDLS, YYNGEE. V was shortened by 0 bases and J by 0 bases, with 9 bases between the two germline ends. This CDR3 spans 15 amino acids. The CDR3 nucleotides read TGTGCCAGCAGCGTAGGGGAGGGAATGAACACTGAAGCTTTCTTT. Its translation is CASSVGEGMNTEAFF.

This clone was seen only once. The rearrangement links TRBV24-1 to TRBJ1-5, with D perhaps TRBD1 (6 bases). The CDR3 contains 13 residues. CDR1 is KGHDR, CDR2 SFDVKD, per germline. Trimming removed 4 bases at V and 7 bases at J, with 10 bases between. Written as DNA, the CDR3 is TGTGCCACCAGTGAAAACAGGGCCCAGCCCCAGCATTTT. Encoded protein: CATSENRAQPQHF.

The genes are TRBV28 and TRBJ1-2, with TRBD1 as a possible D gene (5 bases). Trimming removed 4 bases at V and 5 bases at J, with 17 bases between. Per the germline V gene, CDR1 is MDHEN and CDR2 is SYDVKM. This CDR3 has 15 amino acids. CDR3 residues: CASSSGPPVWYGYTF. The CDR3 region has the DNA TGTGCCAGCAGTTCGGGACCTCCGGTCTGGTATGGCTACACCTTC.

The V gene is TRBV7-2, the J gene TRBJ2-7, with TRBD1 identical over 7 bases. Losses at the gene ends were 5 bases for V and 1 base for J; bases not matched to a gene: 5. The CDR3 spans 14 residues. Germline CDR1 SGHTA, CDR2 FQGNSA. CDR3 amino acids: CASSPTGYSYEQYF. DNA for the CDR3: TGTGCCAGCAGCCCGACAGGGTATTCCTACGAGCAGTACTTC.

This chain uses TRBV9 with TRBJ1-3; no reliable D call. This CDR3 spans 16 amino acids. Germline-derived CDR1 and CDR2 are SGDLS and YYNGEE. Trimming cost V 0 bases and J 4 bases, with 14 bases left between them. The CDR3 loop is CASSVEDGIGGNTIYF. In nucleotides, the CDR3 is TGTGCCAGCAGCGTAGAAGATGGAATAGGGGGAAACACCATATATTTT.

This clone was seen a few times. This chain joins TRBV5-6 and TRBJ2-7; no clear D gene. CDR3 length: 14 residues. V was cut by 0 bases and J by 2 bases, with 9 bases left in between. Germline lookup yields CDR1 SGHDT and CDR2 YYEEEE. The DNA for the CDR3 is TGTGCCAGCAGCTTGGAAGTAGATACCTACGAGCAGTACTTC. This codes for CASSLEVDTYEQYF.

The V gene is TRBV28, the J gene TRBJ2-2; no clear D gene. The CDR3 loop spans 12 amino acids. The germline V gene encodes CDR1 MDHEN and CDR2 SYDVKM. V lost 7 bases and J 6 bases, leaving 9 bases between the germline ends. The CDR3 sequence is CASMMDAGELFF. The DNA for the CDR3 is TGTGCCAGCATGATGGACGCCGGGGAGCTGTTTTTT.

J is TRBJ2-3 and V is TRBV6-5, with D perhaps given as TRBD1 or TRBD2 (5 bases each). CDR1 MNHEY and CDR2 SVGAGI come from the germline V gene. V dropped 6 bases and J dropped 4 bases, with 17 bases sitting between them. CDR3 length equals 15 residues. CDR3 DNA sequence: TGTGCCAGCAGCCAAGAGTCCCTGGGGGCAGATACGCAGTATTTT. It codes for CASSQESLGADTQYF.

This chain links TRBV12-3 or TRBV12-4 with TRBJ1-1; possible D gene TRBD1, 5 bases. Trimming pared 5 bases from V and 11 bases from J, leaving 15 bases between. CDR3 length: 12 residues. CDR3 protein: CASSRDHPDAFF. The CDR3 DNA is TGTGCCAGCAGTAGGGACCACCCGGACGCTTTCTTT.

The rearrangement links TRBV19 to TRBJ2-1; 14 bases are shared with TRBD2. From germline, CDR1 is LNHDA and CDR2 SQIVND (reference sequence). After removal of 10 bases from V and 2 bases from J, the junction contained 4 bases not matched to a gene. CDR3 length: 15 amino acids. CDR3 coding DNA: TGTGCCACCCGGACTAGCGGGGGGCCCTACAATGAGCAGTTCTTC. It codes for CATRTSGGPYNEQFF.

The J gene is TRBJ1-6, the V gene TRBV6-5; the match to TRBD1 covers 7 bases. The length of the CDR3 is 16 residues. Germline lookup yields CDR1 MNHEY and CDR2 SVGAGI. V shed 4 bases and J 5 bases; nucleotides not matched to a gene: 8. CDR3 coding DNA: TGTGCCAGCAGTTCCCTCTCCGGGACAGATAATTCACCCCTCCACTTT. Translating gives CASSSLSGTDNSPLHF.

As for this clone: The conserved closing phenylalanine or tryptophan is absent in this CDR3, likely reflecting a read error. It is unclear where the CDR3 begins or ends on the DNA, so no DNA is shown, and the CDR3 is as TCRdb lists it. The rearrangement uses TRBV3-1 (or the pseudogene TRBV3-2) and TRBJ1-5; no DNA check was done on the table's D call, TRBD1. The V gene's germline CDR1 is LGHDT and CDR2 YNNKEL (reference sequence). The CDR3 adds up to 11 amino acids, both ends counted. The CDR3 region is CASSQDRQALL.

This chain uses TRBV27 with TRBJ1-2, with D perhaps matching TRBD1 (6 bases). The CDR3 runs 14 residues. Trimming cost V 3 bases and J 5 bases, with 13 bases left between them. Germline V gene lookup returns CDR1 MNHEY and CDR2 SMNVEV (reference sequence). The CDR3 protein is CASSFGGEGYGYTF. CDR3 sequence (DNA): TGTGCCAGCAGTTTTGGGGGCGAGGGTTATGGCTACACCTTC.

This chain joins TRBV6-2 or TRBV6-3 and TRBJ2-7; 8 bases match TRBD2. The germline CDR1 and CDR2 sequences are MNHEY and SVGEGT. The CDR3 is 15 amino acids. The J segment lost 2 bases and the V segment lost 2 bases, leaving 5 bases of the junction unmatched. CDR3 DNA sequence: TGTGCCAGCAGTTACCTGAGGCGGGGGGCCTACGAGCAGTACTTC. Amino acid sequence: CASSYLRRGAYEQYF.

The J gene is TRBJ2-4, the V gene TRBV5-4; 11 bases match TRBD1. Trimming cost V 1 base and J 5 bases; bases outside gene matches: 5. Germline V CDR1 and CDR2: SGHNT, YYREEE (reference sequence). This CDR3 is 16 amino acids long. This CDR3 is CASSLRDRGYQNIQYF. CDR3 nucleotide sequence: TGTGCCAGCAGCTTGAGGGACAGGGGGTACCAAAACATTCAGTACTTC. The variable domain in full, with the rest retrieved from reference TRBV5-4 and TRBJ2-4, is ETGVTQSPTHLIKTRGQQVTLRCSSQSGHNTVSWYQQALGQGPQFIFQYYREEENGRGNFPPRFSGLQFPNYSSELNVNALELDDSALYLCASSLRDRGYQNIQYFGAGTRLSVL.

This chain uses TRBV28 with TRBJ1-3; maybe TRBD1 (6 bases). V shed 4 bases and J shed 3 bases, with 22 bases lying between them. The CDR3 extends over 18 amino acids. Germline V CDR1 and CDR2: MDHEN, SYDVKM. The DNA of the CDR3 is TGTGCCAGCAGTTCAACCCCGCTACAGGGAATAGGTGGAAACACCATATATTTT. Its translation: CASSSTPLQGIGGNTIYF.

The V and J genes are TRBV7-2 and TRBJ1-1, with 7 bases that match TRBD1. V dropped 1 base and J dropped 1; count of bases not matched to a gene: 3. This CDR3 contains 15 residues. Germline V CDR1 and CDR2: SGHTA, FQGNSA. The CDR3: CASSLDRGPNTEAFF. The CDR3 nucleotides read TGTGCCAGCAGCTTAGACAGGGGACCGAACACTGAAGCTTTCTTT.

J is TRBJ2-1 and V is TRBV2, with TRBD2 matching over 9 bases. The V segment lost 4 bases and the J segment 3 bases; nucleotides outside the gene matches: 10. Germline loops: CDR1 SNHLY, CDR2 FYNNEI. This CDR3 has 17 amino acids. The CDR3 loop is CASSGPSAGGNYNEQFF. The CDR3 region has the DNA TGTGCCAGCAGTGGGCCCTCAGCGGGGGGTAACTACAATGAGCAGTTCTTC.

This rearrangement joins TRBV6-1 to TRBJ1-5; perhaps TRBD1 as D (5 bases). The V end was cut by 2 bases, the J end by 1 base, with 9 bases between. Germline V gene sequence: CDR1 MNHNS, CDR2 SASEGT. The CDR3 extends over 15 amino acids. The CDR3 loop is CASSEMGGSNQPQHF. The CDR3 DNA follows: TGTGCCAGCAGTGAAATGGGGGGAAGCAATCAGCCCCAGCATTTT.

The chain employs TRBV7-2 and TRBJ1-6; weak D call: TRBD1 (5 bases). CDR3 length: 15 residues. Looked up from germline, CDR1 is SGHTA and CDR2 is FQGNSA. With 0 bases removed from V and 10 bases from J, the gap between germline ends came to 13 bases. The CDR3 nucleotides are TGTGCCAGCAGCTTAGCAGGGACTCCAAACTCACCCCTCCACTTT. It encodes CASSLAGTPNSPLHF.

The J gene is TRBJ2-3, the V gene TRBV14, with D unclear. Trimming took 3 bases from V and 9 from J, leaving 7 bases between them. CDR3 size: 11 residues. Germline values: CDR1 SGHDN, CDR2 FVKESK. The CDR3 DNA reads as TGTGCCAGCAGCCAGAGGTCCACGCAGTATTTT. It specifies CASSQRSTQYF.

This rearrangement joins TRBV18 to TRBJ2-1, with 8 bases that match TRBD1. The length of the CDR3 is 15 residues. Per the germline V gene, CDR1 is KGHSH and CDR2 is LQKENI. Trimming at V came to 3 bases and at J to 10 bases, leaving 11 bases not matched to a gene. CDR3: CASSPGQEGYREQFF. CDR3 DNA: TGTGCCAGCTCACCGGGACAGGAGGGATATCGGGAGCAGTTCTTC.

The chain combines TRBV9 with TRBJ2-7, with 8 bases fitting TRBD1. The CDR3 consists of 15 residues. Per germline, CDR1 SGDLS and CDR2 YYNGEE. After removal of 4 bases from V and 0 bases from J, the junction contained 6 bases not matched to a gene. Here the CDR3 DNA reads TGTGCCAGCAGCCCACGGGACAGGAGCTCCTACGAGCAGTACTTC. Translation gives CASSPRDRSSYEQYF.

The chain joins TRBV7-8 to TRBJ2-1; D ambiguous. The CDR3 has 15 amino acids. V was shortened by 1 base and J by 2 bases, with 9 bases between the two germline ends. Per the germline V gene, CDR1 is SGHVS and CDR2 is FQNEAQ. CDR3 residues: CASSLGQATYNEQFF. For the CDR3, the DNA is TGTGCCAGCAGCTTAGGGCAGGCCACCTACAATGAGCAGTTCTTC.

The genes are TRBV11-3 and TRBJ2-1, with 8 positions matching TRBD1. Germline V gene sequence: CDR1 SGHNT, CDR2 YENEEA. The V segment lost 3 bases and the J segment 8 bases; nucleotides outside the gene matches: 6. This CDR3 spans 14 amino acids. The CDR3 bases are TGTGCCAGCAGCTTGGGTGGACAGGGCGATGAGCAGTTCTTC. Translating gives CASSLGGQGDEQFF.

This sequence joins TRBV14 and TRBJ2-1, with D perhaps TRBD1 (5 bases). Germline CDR1 reads SGHDN; CDR2 reads FVKESK. The CDR3 covers 13 residues. Trimming cost V 7 bases and J 7 bases, with 14 bases left between them. In nucleotides, the CDR3 is TGTGCCAGCAATCAGGGTGCGTGGAATGAGCAGTTCTTC. Translated, it gives CASNQGAWNEQFF.

This rearrangement joins TRBV6-5 to TRBJ1-5; D unclear. Per germline, CDR1 MNHEY and CDR2 SVGAGI. Trimming cost V 7 bases and J 2 bases, with 9 bases left between them. The CDR3 is 13 amino acids. CDR3 amino acids: CASTAGGNQPQHF. The CDR3 nucleotides read TGTGCCAGCACCGCGGGTGGCAATCAGCCCCAGCATTTT.

This clone was seen only a few times. The rearrangement links TRBV6-2 or TRBV6-3 to TRBJ2-7, with TRBD2 as a possible D gene (6 bases). V was trimmed by 2 bases and J by 9 bases, leaving 11 bases between them. The CDR3 sequence is 12 residues long. Germline CDR1 reads MNHEY; CDR2 reads SVGEGT. The CDR3 is CASSYPPGGQYF. The DNA of the CDR3 is TGTGCCAGCAGTTACCCCCCCGGGGGGCAGTACTTC.

This chain joins TRBV6-5 and TRBJ1-4; a possible D gene is TRBD1 (6 bases). This CDR3 comprises 15 residues. The germline CDR1 and CDR2 sequences are MNHEY and SVGAGI. Trimming removed 6 bases from V and 0 bases from J, with 11 bases in between. CDR3 nucleotide sequence: TGTGCCAGCAGCAAGGGGGTTGCAACTAATGAAAAACTGTTTTTT. Residues: CASSKGVATNEKLFF.

The V call is TRBV5-1, the J call TRBJ2-4, with D perhaps TRBD1 or TRBD2 (6 bases each). CDR1 is SGHRS, CDR2 YFSETQ, per germline. This CDR3 contains 15 residues. Between the trimmed V and J ends, which lost 4 bases and 7 bases, there was a span of 18 bases. The CDR3 bases are TGCGCCAGCAGCCCCACGGGGGCCCAGAACAACATTCAGTACTTC. Its translation: CASSPTGAQNNIQYF.

The chain has TRBV27 and TRBJ2-1; D is unclear. The V and J ends lost 2 bases and 14 bases respectively, with 16 bases between them. The CDR3 contains 13 residues. Germline V CDR1 and CDR2: MNHEY, SMNVEV (reference sequence). The DNA of the CDR3 is TGTGCCAGCAGTTTACGGAATCAACGGTTCGAGTTCTTC. Translation gives CASSLRNQRFEFF.